The present TCR beta chain was sequenced within a study of CD8+CD57+ T cells in acquired aplastic anemia. Broader study findings: The study found no significant CD8+ Simpson's diversity difference between patients and controls. Overlapping CD8+ CDR3 repertoires of patients and controls contained about 27 shared sequences.

CDR3 and TCR beta VDJ profiling relied on genomic DNA as the template. One entry per CDR3 protein, called by TCRdb with MiXCR from the reads. Among under 500,000 distinct CDR3 sequences listed, 25% to 40% were seen once. Before being chosen for sequencing, patients had shown CD8+CD57+ cell expansion by flow cytometry. Trimming cost V 4 bases and J 9 bases, with 19 bases left between them. This CDR3 has 16 residues. Germline V lookup: CDR1 LGHNA, CDR2 YSLEER. Comments on this clonotype: As yet, its antigen is unknown.

The sequencing input was sorted CD4+, CD8+, or CD8+CD57+ T cells (not recorded which) from PBMCs. The receptor was isolated from a human donor with aplastic anemia. This chain uses TRBV4-3 with TRBJ1-6; D call uncertain. The CDR3 loop is CASSPIVEGNGSPLHF. CDR3 in DNA: TGCGCCAGCAGCCCCATCGTAGAGGGTAATGGTTCACCCCTCCACTTT.